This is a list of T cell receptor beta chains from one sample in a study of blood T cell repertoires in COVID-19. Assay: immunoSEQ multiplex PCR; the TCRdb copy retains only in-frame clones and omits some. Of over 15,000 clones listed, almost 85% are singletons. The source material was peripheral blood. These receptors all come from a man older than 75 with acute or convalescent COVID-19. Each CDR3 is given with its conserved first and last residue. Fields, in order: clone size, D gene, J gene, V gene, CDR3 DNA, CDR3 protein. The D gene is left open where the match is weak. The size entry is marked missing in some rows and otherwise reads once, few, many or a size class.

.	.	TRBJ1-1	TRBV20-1	TGCAGTGCTAGTCCGGGGATTTTCAATGAAGCTTTCTTT	CSASPGIFNEAFF
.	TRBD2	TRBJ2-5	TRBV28	TGTGCCAGCTGCGGGACTAGCAGGGAGACCCAGTACTTC	CASCGTSRETQYF
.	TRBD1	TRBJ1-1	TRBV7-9	TGTGCCAGCGTCGGACAGGGGGCAACTGAAGCTTTCTTT	CASVGQGATEAFF
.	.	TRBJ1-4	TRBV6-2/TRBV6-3	TGTGCCAGCAGCTTGGACGGGAGTAATGAAAAACTGTTTTTT	CASSLDGSNEKLFF
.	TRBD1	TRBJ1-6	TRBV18	TGTGCCAGCTCACCACAGTCAGGGGGCTATAATTCACCCCTCCACTTT	CASSPQSGGYNSPLHF
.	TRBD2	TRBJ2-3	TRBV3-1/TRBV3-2	TGTGCCAGCAGCCAATACCGAAGGACTAGCGGGAGCACAGATACGCAGTATTTT	CASSQYRRTSGSTDTQYF
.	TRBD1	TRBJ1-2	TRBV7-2	TGTGCCAGCAGCTTAGGGTTCCAGGGGGATAACTATGGCTACACCTTC	CASSLGFQGDNYGYTF
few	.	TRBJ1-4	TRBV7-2	TGTGCCAGCAGCTTATTACCGGGACAAACCAATGAAAAACTGTTTTTT	CASSLLPGQTNEKLFF
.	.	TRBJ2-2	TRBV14	TGTGCCAGCAGCCAACAGGACATATACCTTTACACGGGGGAGCTGTTTTTT	CASSQQDIYLYTGELFF
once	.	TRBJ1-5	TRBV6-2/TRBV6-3	TGTGCCAGCAGTTTATCCCCAACAGGGATGGGGCAGCCCCAGCATTTT	CASSLSPTGMGQPQHF
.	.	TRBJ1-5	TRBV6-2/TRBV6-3	TGTGCCAGCAGTTTCCACCCTTCAGACAGACCCTATGCTGCCCAGCATTTT	CASSFHPSDRPYAAQHF
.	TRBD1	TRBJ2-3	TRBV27	TGTGCCAGCAGTTTCCGTAGACAGGGGGCCACAGATACGCAGTATTTT	CASSFRRQGATDTQYF
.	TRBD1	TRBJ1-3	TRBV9	TGTGCCAGCAGCGTAGCAGGGACAGTTGGAAACACCATATATTTT	CASSVAGTVGNTIYF
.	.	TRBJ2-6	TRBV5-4	TGTGCCAGCACCCATGGTAGTCAACGGGGGGGGGCCAACGTCCTGACTTTC	CASTHGSQRGGANVLTF
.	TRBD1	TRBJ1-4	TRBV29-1	TGCAGCGCTAGACAGGGACCTAATGAAAAACTGTTTTTT	CSARQGPNEKLFF
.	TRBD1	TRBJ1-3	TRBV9	TGTGCCAGCAGCGTAGGACAGGGGTTTGGAAACACCATATATTTT	CASSVGQGFGNTIYF
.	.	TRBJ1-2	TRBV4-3	TGCGCCAGCAGCCAAGTAGTGACAGGTTACTATGGCTACACCTTC	CASSQVVTGYYGYTF
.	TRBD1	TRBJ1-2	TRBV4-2	TGTGCCAGCAGTCCGGACAGGTTCTATGGCTACACCTTC	CASSPDRFYGYTF
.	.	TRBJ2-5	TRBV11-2	TGTGCCAGCAGCTTACGGCTGGGACTGCAACAAGAGACCCAGTACTTC	CASSLRLGLQQETQYF
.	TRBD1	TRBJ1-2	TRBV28	TGTGCCAGCAGTTTAAACCCGCTCGGACAGGGTATAGGCTACACCTTC	CASSLNPLGQGIGYTF
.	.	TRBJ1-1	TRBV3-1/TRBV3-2	TGTGCCAGCAGCCCTAACACTGAAGCTTTCTTT	CASSPNTEAFF
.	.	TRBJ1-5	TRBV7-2	TGTGCCAGCAGCTTAGGGGCCCGGCCCCAGCATTTT	CASSLGARPQHF
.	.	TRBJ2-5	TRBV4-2	TGTGCCAGCAGCCAAAGGCAGGGGCCCAGGGAGACCCAGTACTTC	CASSQRQGPRETQYF
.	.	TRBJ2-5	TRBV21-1	TGTGCCAGCAGCGCCCTAAGCGGGGGTTCCGAGACCCAGTACTTC	CASSALSGGSETQYF
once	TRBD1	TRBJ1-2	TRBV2	TGTGCCAGCACGGACAGGGCCGGGCCCCGCTATGGCTACACCTTC	CASTDRAGPRYGYTF
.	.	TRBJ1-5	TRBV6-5	TGTGCCAGCACCCCGGGAGGGGGCAATCAGCCCCAGCATTTT	CASTPGGGNQPQHF
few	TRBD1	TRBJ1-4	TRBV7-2	TGTGCCAGCAGCCTCCGGGACAGCCTTGCAACTAATGAAAAACTGTTTTTT	CASSLRDSLATNEKLFF
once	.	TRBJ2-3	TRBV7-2	TGTGCCAGCAGCAGGGACTGGGGAGATACGCAGTATTTT	CASSRDWGDTQYF
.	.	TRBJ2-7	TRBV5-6	TGTGCCAGCAGCTTGGGAGCGGACGAGCAGTACTTC	CASSLGADEQYF
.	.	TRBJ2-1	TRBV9	TGTGCCAGCAGCGTAGGCTCCGGGAGCTCCTACAATGAGCAGTTCTTC	CASSVGSGSSYNEQFF
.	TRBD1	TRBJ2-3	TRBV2	TGTGCCAGCAGCACGGGACAGGGCGGGCGCACAGATACGCAGTATTTT	CASSTGQGGRTDTQYF
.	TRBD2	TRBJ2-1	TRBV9	TGTGCCAGCAGCCCCTCCGGGGGGGGGAATGAGCAGTTCTTC	CASSPSGGGNEQFF
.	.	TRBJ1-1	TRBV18	TGTGCCAGCTCACCACTCTCACAGCTTGAGGAAGCTTTCTTT	CASSPLSQLEEAFF
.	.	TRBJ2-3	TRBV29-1	TGCAGCGTGGCGGGCGGCCAGACTGGAGGCACAGATACGCAGTATTTT	CSVAGGQTGGTDTQYF
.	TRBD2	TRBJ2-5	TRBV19	TGTGCCAGTAGTATTGCGGGGGGTCCGATGGTCCAGTACTTC	CASSIAGGPMVQYF
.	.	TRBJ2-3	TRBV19	TGTGCCAGTAGTATGACTGCCCAGGGTACGCAGTATTTT	CASSMTAQGTQYF
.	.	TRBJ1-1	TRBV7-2	TGTGCCAGCAGCCAACGCCGAAGAGAAACTGAAGCTTTCTTT	CASSQRRRETEAFF
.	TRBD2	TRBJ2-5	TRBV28	TGTGCCAGCAGTTTAGCCCCGGGACTAGGGGCTCTGTACCAAGAGACCCAGTACTTC	CASSLAPGLGALYQETQYF
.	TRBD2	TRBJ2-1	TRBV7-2	TGTGCCAGCAGCTTGTTAGCGGGGGAACTCAATGAGCAGTTCTTC	CASSLLAGELNEQFF
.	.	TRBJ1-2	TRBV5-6	TGTGCCAGCAGCCGGTCAGGGATCTATGGCTACACCTTC	CASSRSGIYGYTF
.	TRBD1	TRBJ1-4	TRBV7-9	TGTGCCAGCAGCTCCACCGGGACAGTGGAAGAAAAACTGTTTTTT	CASSSTGTVEEKLFF
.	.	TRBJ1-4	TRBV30	TGTGCCTGGGGATACAGGGATACAACTAATGAAAAACTGTTTTTT	CAWGYRDTTNEKLFF
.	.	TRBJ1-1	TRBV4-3	TGCGCCAGCAGCGGACTGGAAGGACGTAACACTGAAGCTTTCTTT	CASSGLEGRNTEAFF
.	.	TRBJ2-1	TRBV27	TGTGCCAGCAGTTTAGCGGAAATAGGAAATGAGCAGTTCTTC	CASSLAEIGNEQFF
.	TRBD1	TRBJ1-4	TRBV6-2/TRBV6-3	TGTGCCAGCAGTGGACAGGGGGCTATCATGAGTGAAAAACTGTTTTTT	CASSGQGAIMSEKLFF
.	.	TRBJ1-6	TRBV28	TGTGCCAGCAGTACAAGCTCCTATAATTCACCCCTCCACTTT	CASSTSSYNSPLHF
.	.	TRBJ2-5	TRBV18	TGTGCCAGCTCACCCAATCCCAGGGAGACCCAGTACTTC	CASSPNPRETQYF
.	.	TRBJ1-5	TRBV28	TGTGCCAGCAGCCTTCGGGACTCTCAGAGCCTCGATCAGCCCCAGCATTTT	CASSLRDSQSLDQPQHF
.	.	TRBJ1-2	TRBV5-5	TGTGCCAGCAGCTTGGGGGACAAGTCCTATGGCTACACCTTC	CASSLGDKSYGYTF
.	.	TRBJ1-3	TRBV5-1	TGCGCCAGCAGCTTGGGACAAAGGATCTCTGGAAACACCATATATTTT	CASSLGQRISGNTIYF
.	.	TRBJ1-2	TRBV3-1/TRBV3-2	TGTGCCAGCAGCCCCCAGTCCGCCCGCGGCTACACCTTC	CASSPQSARGYTF